These T cell receptor beta chains were read from a single sample in a study of identical twins. TCRdb re-analysed the 5' RACE reads in MiXCR, keeping a single row per CDR3 protein. Here the sample spans roughly 290,000 distinct CDR3 sequences, about 8% being singletons. These same records also appear under a second study, on yellow fever vaccine responses in identical twins.

Sequencing was carried out using memory (CD45RO+) T cells sorted from blood. These receptors all stem from a woman between 18 and 29 years old in good health. Both conserved end residues are part of each CDR3. The D gene is left open where the match is weak. Clone size appears in some rows only: once, few, many, or a class for an expanded clone.

-	-	TRBJ1-1	TRBV3-1	CASSQGNANTEAFF	TGTGCCAGCAGCCAAGGGAACGCGAACACTGAAGCTTTCTTT
-	few	TRBJ2-5	TRBV4-2	CASSQDGGGGGETQYF	TGTGCCAGCAGCCAAGATGGGGGGGGAGGGGGAGAGACCCAGTACTTC
-	many	TRBJ1-5	TRBV20-1	CSARLADEEQHF	TGCAGTGCTAGACTGGCTGACGAAGAACAGCATTTT
-	-	TRBJ2-3	TRBV2	CASSAMTGASTDTQYF	TGTGCCAGCAGTGCCATGACAGGCGCAAGCACAGATACGCAGTATTTT
TRBD2	-	TRBJ2-4	TRBV28	CASSAGLAGAGPLAKNIQYF	TGTGCCAGCAGTGCGGGACTAGCGGGCGCCGGGCCCTTAGCCAAAAACATTCAGTACTTC
-	many	TRBJ2-1	TRBV15	CATSHGGSYSYNEQFF	TGTGCCACCAGCCACGGCGGGTCCTATTCCTACAATGAGCAGTTCTTC
-	few	TRBJ2-5	TRBV19	CATRRKTNQETQYF	TGTGCTACTAGACGGAAGACAAACCAAGAGACCCAGTACTTC
TRBD2	few	TRBJ2-1	TRBV2	CASSEDVAGGLGSYNEQFF	TGTGCCAGCAGTGAGGACGTAGCGGGGGGCCTAGGCTCCTACAATGAGCAGTTCTTC
-	-	TRBJ1-5	TRBV19	CASSIGNSNQPQHF	TGTGCCAGTAGTATTGGGAATAGCAATCAGCCCCAGCATTTT
-	-	TRBJ1-3	TRBV7-6	CASSLGPGVSGNTIYF	TGTGCCAGCAGCTTAGGCCCCGGGGTCTCTGGAAACACCATATATTTT
-	-	TRBJ1-4	TRBV11-2	CASSPTLVATNEKLFF	TGTGCCAGCAGCCCGACTTTGGTCGCAACTAATGAAAAACTGTTTTTT
TRBD2	-	TRBJ2-2	TRBV20-1	CSAPGLANTGELFF	TGCAGTGCCCCGGGACTAGCGAACACCGGGGAGCTGTTTTTT
TRBD1	many	TRBJ1-1	TRBV4-1	CASSLSGQAWDTEAFF	TGCGCCAGCAGCCTTTCGGGACAGGCCTGGGACACTGAAGCTTTCTTT
-	-	TRBJ1-1	TRBV25-1	CASSEYGGQGGSTEAFF	TGTGCCAGCAGTGAATATGGAGGGCAGGGCGGCAGCACTGAAGCTTTCTTT
TRBD1	few	TRBJ2-3	TRBV6-1	CASSRTGTGANTQYF	TGTGCCAGCAGTAGAACCGGGACAGGGGCGAATACGCAGTATTTT
TRBD2	many	TRBJ2-1	TRBV28	CASSLAVSGKFTGNEQFF	TGTGCCAGCAGTTTAGCGGTTAGCGGGAAGTTCACAGGCAATGAGCAGTTCTTC
-	few	TRBJ1-5	TRBV28	CASSLGWGNSQPQHF	TGTGCCAGCAGCCTAGGGTGGGGCAATAGTCAGCCCCAGCATTTT
-	-	TRBJ2-5	TRBV20-1	CSAPRPGGGLSQTQYF	TGCAGTGCTCCCCGCCCCGGGGGCGGTTTGAGTCAGACCCAGTACTTC
-	few	TRBJ1-2	TRBV3-1	CASSREGHGYTF	TGTGCCAGCAGCCGGGAGGGTCATGGCTACACCTTC
TRBD2	few	TRBJ2-1	TRBV28	CASSFLAGANEQFF	TGTGCCAGCAGTTTTTTAGCGGGAGCGAATGAGCAGTTCTTC
-	many	TRBJ2-3	TRBV5-4	CASSLEKGSDTQYF	TGTGCCAGCAGCTTGGAGAAAGGTTCTGATACGCAGTATTTT
-	-	TRBJ2-7	TRBV21-1	CASSKGGTTYEQYF	TGTGCCAGCAGCAAAGGGGGAACTACCTACGAGCAGTACTTC
TRBD1	many	TRBJ1-2	TRBV12-3/TRBV12-4	CASSLRGNGYTF	TGTGCCAGCAGTCTCAGGGGGAATGGCTACACCTTC
-	many	TRBJ1-1	TRBV3-1	CASSQGAWVTTEAFF	TGTGCCAGCAGCCAAGGGGCGTGGGTCACCACTGAAGCTTTCTTT
TRBD1	-	TRBJ2-1	TRBV10-3	CAAAGTGGFDEQFF	TGTGCCGCCGCCGGGACAGGGGGATTTGATGAGCAGTTCTTC
-	-	TRBJ2-1	TRBV5-6	CASSSGLRLGAYNEQFF	TGTGCCAGCAGCTCGGGACTGCGACTAGGGGCCTACAATGAGCAGTTCTTC
TRBD1	few	TRBJ2-7	TRBV10-1	CASSEDRGPYEQYF	TGCGCCAGCAGTGAAGACAGGGGGCCCTACGAGCAGTACTTC
-	many	TRBJ2-1	TRBV6-1	CASLERRGDSYNEQFF	TGTGCCAGCCTTGAGCGGCGAGGGGACTCCTACAATGAGCAGTTCTTC
-	few	TRBJ2-1	TRBV4-1	CASSQVTPGLGQFF	TGCGCCAGCAGCCAAGTCACCCCAGGGTTGGGGCAGTTCTTC
-	few	TRBJ1-1	TRBV6-4	CASSDSTPGTEAFF	TGTGCCAGCAGTGACTCCACACCAGGGACTGAAGCTTTCTTT
-	many	TRBJ2-7	TRBV5-1	CASSLPGSTYEQYF	TGCGCCAGCAGCTTGCCGGGCTCCACCTACGAGCAGTACTTC
TRBD1	few	TRBJ2-3	TRBV6-5	CASSYSGQGALLDTQYF	TGTGCCAGCAGTTACTCCGGACAGGGGGCGCTTTTAGATACGCAGTATTTT
TRBD1	few	TRBJ2-7	TRBV7-8	CASRPRGQGVEQYF	TGTGCCAGCCGCCCTAGGGGACAGGGTGTCGAGCAGTACTTC
-	many	TRBJ1-1	TRBV20-1	CSARDGGDTEAFF	TGCAGTGCTAGAGATGGAGGAGACACTGAAGCTTTCTTT
TRBD2	many	TRBJ2-1	TRBV4-1	CASSPRASGGNEQFF	TGCGCCAGCAGCCCAAGAGCAAGCGGGGGTAATGAGCAGTTCTTC
-	many	TRBJ2-5	TRBV12-3/TRBV12-4	CASSSSTRQETQYF	-
TRBD1	few	TRBJ1-2	TRBV20-1	CSARGQGDGYTF	TGCAGTGCTAGGGGACAGGGGGATGGCTACACCTTC